The 31 T cell receptor beta chains below all came from one sample that was sequenced in a study of cytomegalovirus exposure and HLA in healthy donors. Vbeta (60) and Jbeta (13) primers were used in the PCR. Only in-frame clones appear in the TCRdb table, and some are missing; sequencing was by immunoSEQ multiplex PCR. The profile covers more than 80,000 clones, with approximately 75% appearing a single time and 11% to 15% taken by the ten largest. The sequenced material came from PBMCs. The receptors here all came from a woman aged 70-85 years in good health and CMV-seropositive.

This clone appeared once. The rearrangement joins TRBV12-5 to TRBJ2-2; 7 positions agree with TRBD2. After removal of 6 bases from V and 4 bases from J, the junction contained 11 bases not matched to a gene. CDR1 is LGHNT and CDR2 is FRNRAP in the germline V gene. This CDR3 spans 16 amino acids. DNA for the CDR3: TGTGCTAGTGGCACACCCGGACTAGTTGGCACCGGGGAGCTGTTTTTT. Amino acids: CASGTPGLVGTGELFF.

V usage is TRBV30 and J usage is TRBJ2-2; TRBD1 matches 9 bases. CDR3 length: 14 residues. Germline values: CDR1 GTSNPN, CDR2 SVGIG (reference sequence). V gave up 8 bases and J gave up 8 bases; unmatched junction bases: 12. The CDR3 region has the DNA TGTGCCCTTCCACAGGGGGCAAGTATTGGGGAGCTGTTTTTT. Translating it yields CALPQGASIGELFF.

CDR3 nucleotides: TGCGCCAGCAGCGGGGGACTGGCGAACACTGAAGCTTTCTTT. Translation gives CASSGGLANTEAFF. V is TRBV5-1 and J is TRBJ1-1, with D possibly matching TRBD1 (5 bases). V gave up 4 bases and J gave up 1 base, with 11 bases separating them. Germline CDR1 is SGHRS and CDR2 is YFSETQ. The CDR3 has 14 residues. The variable domain in full, completed from reference TRBV5-1 and TRBJ1-1, reads KAGVTQTPRYLIKTRGQQVTLSCSPISGHRSVSWYQQTPGQGLQFLFEYFSETQRNKGNFPGRFSGRQFSNSRSEMNVSTLELGDSALYLCASSGGLANTEAFFGQGTRLTVV.

This clone was picked up a small number of times. The V gene is TRBV18, the J gene TRBJ1-4, with 8 nucleotides matching TRBD1. V lost 3 bases and J lost 3; bases outside the gene matches: 0. Germline assignment: CDR1 KGHSH and CDR2 LQKENI. CDR3 length equals 14 residues. The chain's CDR3 is CASSPDRANEKLFF. The DNA of the CDR3 is TGTGCCAGCTCACCGGACAGGGCTAATGAAAAACTGTTTTTT.

This chain uses TRBV19 with TRBJ2-7, with 10 positions matching TRBD2. V lost 6 bases to trimming and J lost 3 bases; unmatched junction nucleotides: 8. CDR3 size: 15 residues. From germline, CDR1 is LNHDA and CDR2 SQIVND (reference sequence). The CDR3 DNA reads TGTGCCAGTAGGACCCAAGCTAGCGGGAGCTACGAGCAGTACTTC. It specifies CASRTQASGSYEQYF.

This clone was picked up one time. The chain couples TRBV5-1 to TRBJ1-2; 11 bases map to TRBD1. V shed 4 bases and J 8 bases; nucleotides not matched to a gene: 10. Germline V gene sequence: CDR1 SGHRS, CDR2 YFSETQ. The CDR3 loop spans 15 amino acids. CDR3 bases: TGCGCCAGCAGCATAGGACAGGGGGCGTTCGAGGGCTACACCTTC. This sequence encodes CASSIGQGAFEGYTF.

The V and J genes are TRBV18 and TRBJ1-3, with 10 bases that match TRBD1. CDR3 length: 15 amino acids. With 6 bases clipped from V and 4 bases from J, the junction kept 6 bases outside the gene matches. CDR1 and CDR2 (germline): KGHSH, LQKENI. CDR3 in amino acids: CASSPGQGSGNTIYF. CDR3 in DNA: TGTGCCAGCTCGCCGGGACAGGGGTCCGGAAACACCATATATTTT.

The chain is built from TRBV12-5 and TRBJ2-7, with 9 bases lining up with TRBD2. This CDR3 has 15 amino acids. Germline CDR1 and CDR2: LGHNT and FRNRAP. Losses at the gene ends were 5 bases for V and 1 base for J; bases not matched to a gene: 6. The CDR3 is CASGPGLAYSYEQYF. The CDR3 bases are TGTGCTAGTGGTCCCGGACTAGCGTATTCCTACGAGCAGTACTTC.

This clone came up a few times. The DNA for the CDR3 is TGTGCCAGCAGCGGGCCAGGGATGGGCTCTGGAAACACCATATATTTT. This translates into CASSGPGMGSGNTIYF. This chain connects TRBV2 to TRBJ1-3; the D gene is possibly TRBD1 (5 bases). CDR1 is SNHLY, CDR2 FYNNEI, per germline. CDR3 length: 16 residues. Trimming took off 6 bases at V and 0 bases at J, with 15 bases between the two ends. The variable domain in full, completed from reference TRBV2 and TRBJ1-3, reads EPEVTQTPSHQVTQMGQEVILRCVPISNHLYFYWYRQILGQKVEFLVSFYNNEISEKSEIFDDQFSVERPDGSNFTLKIRSTKLEDSAMYFCASSGPGMGSGNTIYFGEGSWLTVV.

The chain carries TRBV27 and TRBJ2-1; tentatively, D is TRBD2 (5 bases). V was cut by 3 bases and J by 5 bases, with 14 bases left in between. The CDR3 sequence is 15 residues long. Germline CDR1 MNHEY, CDR2 SMNVEV (reference sequence). The CDR3 protein is CASSFGGPPDNEQFF. CDR3 nucleotide sequence: TGTGCCAGCAGTTTTGGCGGGCCTCCGGACAATGAGCAGTTCTTC.

The V call is TRBV4-1, the J call TRBJ2-1; 12 bases agree with TRBD2. The germline V gene encodes CDR1 MGHRA and CDR2 YSYEKL. The trim removed 2 bases at V and 8 bases at J, leaving 13 bases unmatched. The CDR3 covers 18 residues. The CDR3 reads CASSQRLAGGVAGDEQFF. The DNA for the CDR3 is TGCGCCAGCAGCCAAAGGCTAGCGGGGGGGGTGGCGGGAGATGAGCAGTTCTTC.

This sequence joins TRBV9 and TRBJ2-7, with TRBD2 matching 11 bases. The CDR3 is made up of 16 amino acids. Trimming removed 0 bases from V and 3 bases from J; junction bases left unmatched: 5. Germline lookup yields CDR1 SGDLS and CDR2 YYNGEE. CDR3 in amino acids: CASSVGGLAASYEQYF. The CDR3 coding sequence is TGTGCCAGCAGCGTAGGGGGACTAGCGGCCAGCTACGAGCAGTACTTC.

This clone is a singleton in its sample. V is TRBV5-6 and J is TRBJ2-7; D might be TRBD1 (6 bases). This CDR3 contains 13 residues. Deletions cut 3 bases from V and 1 base from J, with 8 bases between. Germline V CDR1 and CDR2: SGHDT, YYEEEE. CDR3 residues: CASSWDTSYEQYF. The CDR3 DNA reads as TGTGCCAGCAGCTGGGACACTTCCTACGAGCAGTACTTC.

The gene calls are TRBV5-1 and TRBJ2-7, with 7 nucleotides matching TRBD2. Germline assignment: CDR1 SGHRS and CDR2 YFSETQ. Losses at the gene ends were 3 bases for V and 2 bases for J; bases not matched to a gene: 8. The CDR3 extends over 15 amino acids. Here the CDR3 reads CASSSYDRGAYEQYF. The CDR3, as DNA: TGCGCCAGCAGCTCCTACGATCGGGGGGCCTACGAGCAGTACTTC. Complete variable domain (other parts from reference TRBV5-1 and TRBJ2-7): KAGVTQTPRYLIKTRGQQVTLSCSPISGHRSVSWYQQTPGQGLQFLFEYFSETQRNKGNFPGRFSGRQFSNSRSEMNVSTLELGDSALYLCASSSYDRGAYEQYFGPGTRLTVT.

This chain joins TRBV5-1 and TRBJ2-3, with 8 bases that match TRBD1. From germline, CDR1 is SGHRS and CDR2 YFSETQ. Losses at the gene ends were 0 bases for V and 2 bases for J; bases not matched to a gene: 2. The CDR3 has 15 amino acids. CDR3 in DNA: TGCGCCAGCAGCTTGGCAGGGGGCTTCACAGATACGCAGTATTTT. Its protein is CASSLAGGFTDTQYF.

This clone has just a few counts. This chain connects TRBV10-3 to TRBJ2-7; TRBD2 matches 8 bases. CDR1 is ENHRY, CDR2 SYGVKD, per germline. This CDR3 comprises 13 residues. The V gene end was trimmed by 10 bases and the J gene end by 1 base; junction bases not matched to a gene: 6. Written as DNA, the CDR3 is TGTGCCACCTCCGGGGGGGGTTCCTACGAGCAGTACTTC. Protein: CATSGGGSYEQYF.

The CDR3 nucleotides read TGCAGCGTTGTTATTCAGGGGGCGCGCCGGGAGACCCAGTACTTC. It yields the protein CSVVIQGARRETQYF. V usage is TRBV29-1 and J usage is TRBJ2-5, with 8 bases lining up with TRBD1. Germline values: CDR1 SQVTM, CDR2 ANQGSEA. Losses at the gene ends were 4 bases for V and 5 bases for J; bases not matched to a gene: 12. The CDR3 length is 15 residues.

This chain uses TRBV6-1 with TRBJ2-3, with TRBD1 matching 8 bases. The CDR3 has 12 amino acids. V was clipped by 5 bases and J by 9 bases; unmatched bases: 4. Germline CDR1 is MNHNS and CDR2 is SASEGT. Written as DNA, the CDR3 is TGTGCCAGCAGTACAGGGGGGACGACGCAGTATTTT. Residues: CASSTGGTTQYF.

The chain joins TRBV18 to TRBJ2-5; D not certain. Germline lookup yields CDR1 KGHSH and CDR2 LQKENI. The CDR3 consists of 14 residues. Trimming took 5 bases from V and 5 from J, leaving 15 bases between them. CDR3 loop: CASSSDGFLETQYF. In nucleotides, the CDR3 is TGTGCCAGCTCATCCGACGGGTTCCTGGAGACCCAGTACTTC.

The chain recombines TRBV2 with TRBJ2-1; 9 bases are a match to TRBD2. Germline V CDR1 and CDR2: SNHLY, FYNNEI. This CDR3 has 16 amino acids. Trimming cost V 5 bases and J 4 bases; bases outside gene matches: 9. This CDR3 reads CASSPRSLAGYNEQFF. In DNA form, the CDR3 reads TGTGCCAGCAGTCCCCGGTCCCTAGCGGGATACAATGAGCAGTTCTTC.

The V gene is TRBV11-3, the J gene TRBJ2-5; 8 bases are a match to TRBD1. J lost 0 bases, V lost 5 bases, and 5 bases had no gene match. Germline assignment: CDR1 SGHNT and CDR2 YENEEA. The CDR3 is 15 residues long. The CDR3 DNA follows: TGTGCCAGCAGCAGGACAGGGTGGTACCAAGAGACCCAGTACTTC. This sequence encodes CASSRTGWYQETQYF.

Turning to this clone: The sample carries other DNA sequences with the same CDR3. The chain couples TRBV28 to TRBJ2-7; no reliable D call. The CDR3 spans 11 residues. Per germline, CDR1 MDHEN and CDR2 SYDVKM. Trimming took 5 bases from V and 3 from J, leaving 5 bases between them. The CDR3 here is CASSLLYEQYF. The CDR3, as DNA: TGTGCCAGCAGTCTCCTCTACGAGCAGTACTTC.

The chain has TRBV27 and TRBJ2-1, with 8 bases identical to TRBD1. Trimming cost V 5 bases and J 6 bases; bases outside gene matches: 12. Germline lookup yields CDR1 MNHEY and CDR2 SMNVEV (reference sequence). The CDR3 contains 16 residues. CDR3 sequence: CASSPARGHKGNEQFF. CDR3 bases: TGTGCCAGCAGTCCGGCCAGGGGGCATAAGGGCAATGAGCAGTTCTTC.

The rearrangement uses TRBV19 and TRBJ1-6; a possible D gene is TRBD1 (5 bases). The CDR3 extends over 20 amino acids. Germline V gene data show CDR1 as LNHDA and CDR2 as SQIVND (reference sequence). V lost 1 base, J lost 0 bases, and 19 bases lay in between. The CDR3 nucleotides are TGTGCCAGTAGTATAGGGCTTCCTCTCAAGGGGTGCTCCTATAATTCACCCCTCCACTTT. It yields the protein CASSIGLPLKGCSYNSPLHF.

The CDR3 region has the DNA TGTGCCAGCAGCTTAACGAGGGGGGGCACCGGGGAGCTGTTTTTT. Translating it yields CASSLTRGGTGELFF. The chain links TRBV7-3 to TRBJ2-2; possible D gene TRBD2, 7 bases. The CDR3 length is 15 residues. Trimming removed 0 bases from V and 4 bases from J, with 9 bases in between. Germline CDR1 is SGHTA and CDR2 is FQGTGA.

The chain employs TRBV7-2 and TRBJ1-1; D gene uncertain. Trimming shortened V by 5 bases and J by 1 base, and 11 bases separated the two germline ends. This CDR3 comprises 14 residues. Germline lookup yields CDR1 SGHTA and CDR2 FQGNSA. For the CDR3, the DNA is TGTGCCAGCAGCCCTTCCTACCAGAACACTGAAGCTTTCTTT. It translates to CASSPSYQNTEAFF.

The sample holds a few counts of this clone. V gene TRBV6-6 combines with J gene TRBJ2-2; D is unresolved. Germline V gene lookup returns CDR1 MNHNY and CDR2 SVGAGI (reference sequence). With 5 bases removed from V and 4 bases from J, the gap between germline ends came to 8 bases. This CDR3 spans 13 amino acids. CDR3 amino acids: CASSASATGELFF. CDR3 coding DNA: TGTGCCAGCAGTGCGAGCGCCACCGGGGAGCTGTTTTTT.

This clone is a singleton in its sample. The V call is TRBV30, the J call TRBJ1-2; D call uncertain. This CDR3 spans 14 amino acids. CDR1 and CDR2 (germline): GTSNPN, SVGIG (reference sequence). The germline V and J ends were trimmed by 2 bases and 7 bases, with 17 bases remaining between them. CDR3 loop: CAWSSLLRAGGYTF. Written as DNA, the CDR3 is TGTGCCTGGAGTTCTCTCCTGAGGGCTGGTGGCTACACCTTC.

This chain connects TRBV7-2 to TRBJ2-4; D unresolved. CDR1 and CDR2 (germline): SGHTA, FQGNSA. The CDR3 is made up of 17 amino acids. With 4 bases removed from V and 3 bases from J, the gap between germline ends came to 19 bases. The CDR3 sequence is CASSSLPASIDKNIQYF. For the CDR3, the DNA is TGTGCCAGCAGCTCTCTCCCCGCCTCAATAGACAAAAACATTCAGTACTTC. Full variable domain (outside the CDR3, taken from reference TRBV7-2 and TRBJ2-4): GAGVSQSPSNKVTEKGKDVELRCDPISGHTALYWYRQSLGQGLEFLIYFQGNSAPDKSGLPSDRFSAERTGGSVSTLTIQRTQQEDSAVYLCASSSLPASIDKNIQYFGAGTRLSVL.

V usage is TRBV28 and J usage is TRBJ1-5; D might be TRBD1 (5 bases). CDR3 length: 14 amino acids. Between the trimmed V and J ends, which lost 7 bases and 0 bases, there was a span of 10 bases. The germline gives CDR1 MDHEN, CDR2 SYDVKM. The CDR3 region has the DNA TGTGCCAGCAAAGGGACTTATAGCAATCAGCCCCAGCATTTT. Its translation: CASKGTYSNQPQHF.

The rearrangement links TRBV19 to TRBJ1-5; D unclear. The germline gives CDR1 LNHDA, CDR2 SQIVND (reference sequence). CDR3 size: 14 residues. The V gene lost 5 bases and the J gene lost 7 bases, with 15 bases spanning the gap. The CDR3 is CASSEMVSMQPQHF. Written as DNA, the CDR3 is TGTGCCAGTAGTGAGATGGTGAGCATGCAGCCCCAGCATTTT.